These 5 T cell receptor beta chains were sequenced from one sample in a study of cytomegalovirus exposure and HLA in healthy donors. Amplification used 60 Vbeta primers and 13 Jbeta primers. Measured with immunoSEQ multiplex PCR; TCRdb has only the in-frame clones, and not every one. The sample contains 85,000 to 130,000 clones, around 9.1% of which appear only once. Material for sequencing was PBMCs. The receptors were gathered from a middle-aged man in good health and CMV-seropositive.

The gene calls are TRBV5-8 and TRBJ2-7, with TRBD1 matching 10 bases. The CDR3 contains 15 residues. Germline CDR1 is SGHTS and CDR2 is YDEGEE. After removal of 4 bases from V and 4 bases from J, the junction contained 8 bases not matched to a gene. CDR3 sequence: CASSEGQGRVYEQYF. The CDR3 region has the DNA TGTGCCAGCAGCGAGGGACAGGGGAGGGTGTACGAGCAGTACTTC.

The chain carries TRBV27 and TRBJ2-5; the match to TRBD1 covers 8 bases. After removal of 6 bases from V and 5 bases from J, the junction contained 8 bases not matched to a gene. CDR3 length: 14 residues. From germline, CDR1 is MNHEY and CDR2 SMNVEV (reference sequence). CDR3 amino acids: CASSRQGISETQYF. CDR3 nucleotides: TGTGCCAGCAGCCGACAGGGGATATCGGAGACCCAGTACTTC.

The chain joins TRBV9 to TRBJ2-3; possibly TRBD1 for D (6 bases). Trimming took 0 bases from V and 4 from J, leaving 12 bases between them. This CDR3 spans 15 amino acids. The germline V gene has CDR1 SGDLS and CDR2 YYNGEE. The CDR3: CASSVAGAHADTQYF. The CDR3 DNA follows: TGTGCCAGCAGCGTAGCAGGGGCTCACGCAGATACGCAGTATTTT.

This clone was counted a few times. V is TRBV29-1 and J is TRBJ2-1; 7 bases agree with TRBD2. The CDR3 is 16 amino acids. J gave up 1 base and V 2 bases, and 8 bases lay outside the gene matches. The V gene's germline CDR1 is SQVTM and CDR2 ANQGSEA. CDR3 residues: CSVERTSAASYNEQFF. The DNA for the CDR3 is TGCAGCGTTGAACGTACTAGCGCAGCTTCCTACAATGAGCAGTTCTTC.

This clone has only a few counts. The chain's CDR3 is CASSLGQNTGELFF. The CDR3 DNA sequence: TGTGCCAGCAGTTTAGGACAGAACACCGGGGAGCTGTTTTTT. The J gene is TRBJ2-2, the V gene TRBV6-5; D possibly corresponds to TRBD1 (5 bases). The CDR3 runs 14 residues. V dropped 4 bases and J dropped 1 base, with 7 bases sitting between them. Germline V CDR1 and CDR2: MNHEY, SVGAGI.